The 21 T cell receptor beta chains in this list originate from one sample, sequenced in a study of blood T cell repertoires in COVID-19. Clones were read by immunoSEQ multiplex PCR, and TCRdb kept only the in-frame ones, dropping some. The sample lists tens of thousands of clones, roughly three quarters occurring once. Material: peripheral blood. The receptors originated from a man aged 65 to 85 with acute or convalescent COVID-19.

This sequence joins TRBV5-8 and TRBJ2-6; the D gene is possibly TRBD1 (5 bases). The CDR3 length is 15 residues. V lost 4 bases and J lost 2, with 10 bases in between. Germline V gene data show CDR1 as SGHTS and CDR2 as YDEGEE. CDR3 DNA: TGTGCCAGCAGCCAATACAGGACTGGGGCCAACGTCCTGACTTTC. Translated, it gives CASSQYRTGANVLTF. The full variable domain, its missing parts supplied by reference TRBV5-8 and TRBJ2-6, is EAGVTQSPTHLIKTRGQQATLRCSPISGHTSVYWYQQALGLGLQFLLWYDEGEERNRGNFPPRFSGRQFPNYSSELNVNALELEDSALYLCASSQYRTGANVLTFGAGSRLTVL.

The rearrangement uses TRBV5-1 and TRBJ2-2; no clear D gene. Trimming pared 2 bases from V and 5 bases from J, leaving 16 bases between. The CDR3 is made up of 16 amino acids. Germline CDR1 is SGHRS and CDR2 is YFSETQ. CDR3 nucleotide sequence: TGCGCCAGCAGCTTATTGACTCGAACCGTGACCGGGGAGCTGTTTTTT. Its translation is CASSLLTRTVTGELFF.

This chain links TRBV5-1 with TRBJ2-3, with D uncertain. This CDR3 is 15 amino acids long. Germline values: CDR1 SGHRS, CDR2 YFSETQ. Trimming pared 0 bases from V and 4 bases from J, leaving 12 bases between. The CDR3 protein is CASSLGLFRADTQYF. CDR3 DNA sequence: TGCGCCAGCAGCTTGGGGTTGTTTCGGGCAGATACGCAGTATTTT.

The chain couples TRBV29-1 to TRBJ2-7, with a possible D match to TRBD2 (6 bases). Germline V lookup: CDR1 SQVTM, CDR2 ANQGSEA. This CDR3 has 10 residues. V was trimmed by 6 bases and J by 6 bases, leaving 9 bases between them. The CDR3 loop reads CSVGTFEQYF. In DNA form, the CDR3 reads TGCAGCGTGGGGACTTTCGAGCAGTACTTC.

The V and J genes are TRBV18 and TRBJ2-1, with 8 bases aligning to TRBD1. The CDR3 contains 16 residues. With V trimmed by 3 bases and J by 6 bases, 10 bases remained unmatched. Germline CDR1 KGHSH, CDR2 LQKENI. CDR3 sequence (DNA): TGTGCCAGCTCACCGTTACAGGGGGATTATGGCAATGAGCAGTTCTTC. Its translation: CASSPLQGDYGNEQFF.

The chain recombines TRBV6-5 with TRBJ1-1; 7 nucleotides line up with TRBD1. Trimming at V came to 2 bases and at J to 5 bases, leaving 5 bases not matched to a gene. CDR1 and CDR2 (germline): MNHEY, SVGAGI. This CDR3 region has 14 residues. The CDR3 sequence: CASSYTGQKTEAFF. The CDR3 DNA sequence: TGTGCCAGCAGTTACACGGGACAGAAGACTGAAGCTTTCTTT.

CDR3 coding DNA: TGTGCCAGCAGGGTGACAGGGAAACTGTTTTTT. It codes for CASRVTGKLFF. The chain uses TRBV28 and TRBJ1-4; 7 bases are a match to TRBD1. The CDR3 contains 11 residues. From germline, CDR1 is MDHEN and CDR2 SYDVKM. Germline trimming cut 6 bases from V and 11 bases from J; bases unmatched to any gene: 3.

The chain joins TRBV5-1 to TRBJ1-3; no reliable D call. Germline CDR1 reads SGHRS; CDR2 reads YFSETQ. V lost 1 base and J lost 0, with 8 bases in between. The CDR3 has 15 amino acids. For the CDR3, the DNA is TGCGCCAGCAGCTTGCCGCGGGTCTCTGGAAACACCATATATTTT. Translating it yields CASSLPRVSGNTIYF.

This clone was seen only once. The CDR3 nucleotides read TGTGCCAGCAGACCTCGGACAGGGAGTAATGAAAAACTGTTTTTT. As protein: CASRPRTGSNEKLFF. V gene TRBV7-2 combines with J gene TRBJ1-4, with TRBD1 identical over 8 bases. Germline V lookup: CDR1 SGHTA, CDR2 FQGNSA. Trimming at V came to 6 bases and at J to 4 bases, leaving 7 bases not matched to a gene. The CDR3 runs to 15 residues.

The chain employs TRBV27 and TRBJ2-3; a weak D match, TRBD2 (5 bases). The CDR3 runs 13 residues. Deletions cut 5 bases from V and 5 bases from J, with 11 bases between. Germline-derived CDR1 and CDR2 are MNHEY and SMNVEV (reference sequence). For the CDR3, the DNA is TGTGCCAGCAGTGGCCTAGCCGGAGATACGCAGTATTTT. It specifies CASSGLAGDTQYF.

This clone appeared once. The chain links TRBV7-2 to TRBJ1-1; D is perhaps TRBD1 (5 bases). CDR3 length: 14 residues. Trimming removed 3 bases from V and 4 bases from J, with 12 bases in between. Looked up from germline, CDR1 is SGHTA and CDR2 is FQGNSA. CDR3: CASSFQGWGTEAFF. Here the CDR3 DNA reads TGTGCCAGCAGCTTTCAGGGTTGGGGCACTGAAGCTTTCTTT.

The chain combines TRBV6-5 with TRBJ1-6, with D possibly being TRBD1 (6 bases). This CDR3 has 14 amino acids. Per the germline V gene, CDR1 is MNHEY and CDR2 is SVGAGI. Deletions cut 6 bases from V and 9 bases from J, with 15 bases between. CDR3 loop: CASSPGVASSPLHF. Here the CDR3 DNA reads TGTGCCAGCAGCCCAGGGGTGGCAAGTTCACCCCTCCACTTT.

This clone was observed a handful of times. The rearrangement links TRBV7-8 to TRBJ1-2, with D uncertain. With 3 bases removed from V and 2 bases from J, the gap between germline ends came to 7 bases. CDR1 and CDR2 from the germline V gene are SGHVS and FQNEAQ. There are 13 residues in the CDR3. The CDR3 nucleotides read TGTGCCAGCAGCTTGTCAGTAAACTATGGCTACACCTTC. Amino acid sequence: CASSLSVNYGYTF.

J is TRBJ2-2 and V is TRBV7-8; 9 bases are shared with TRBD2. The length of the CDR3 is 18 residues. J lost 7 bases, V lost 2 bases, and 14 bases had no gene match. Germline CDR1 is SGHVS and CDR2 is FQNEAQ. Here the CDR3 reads CASSLIAGDPTLGGELFF. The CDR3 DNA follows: TGTGCCAGCAGCTTAATAGCGGGGGACCCAACACTCGGCGGGGAGCTGTTTTTT.

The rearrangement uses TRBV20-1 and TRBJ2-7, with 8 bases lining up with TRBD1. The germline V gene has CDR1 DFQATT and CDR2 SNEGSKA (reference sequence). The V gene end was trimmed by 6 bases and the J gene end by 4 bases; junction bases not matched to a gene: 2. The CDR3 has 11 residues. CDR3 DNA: TGCAGTGCCAGACAGGGGTACGAGCAGTACGTC. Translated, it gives CSARQGYEQYV.

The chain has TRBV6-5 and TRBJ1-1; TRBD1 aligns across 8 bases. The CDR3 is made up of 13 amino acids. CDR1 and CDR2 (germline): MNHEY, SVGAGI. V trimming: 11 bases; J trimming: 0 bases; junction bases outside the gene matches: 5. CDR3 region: CAARQGMNTEAFF. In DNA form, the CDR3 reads TGTGCCGCCCGACAGGGGATGAACACTGAAGCTTTCTTT.

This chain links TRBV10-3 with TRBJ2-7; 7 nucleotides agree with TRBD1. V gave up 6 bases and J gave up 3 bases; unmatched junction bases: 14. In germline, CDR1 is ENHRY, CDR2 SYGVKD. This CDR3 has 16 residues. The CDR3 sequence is CAISEQGSPFFYEQYF. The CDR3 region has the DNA TGTGCCATCAGCGAACAGGGGAGTCCCTTTTTCTACGAGCAGTACTTC.

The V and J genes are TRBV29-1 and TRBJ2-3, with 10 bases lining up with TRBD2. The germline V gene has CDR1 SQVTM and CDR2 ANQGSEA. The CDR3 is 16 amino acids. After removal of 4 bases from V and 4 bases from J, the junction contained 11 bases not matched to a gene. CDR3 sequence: CSVGAKRGGRSDTQYF. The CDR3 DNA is TGCAGCGTTGGGGCTAAGCGGGGGGGCCGATCAGATACGCAGTATTTT.

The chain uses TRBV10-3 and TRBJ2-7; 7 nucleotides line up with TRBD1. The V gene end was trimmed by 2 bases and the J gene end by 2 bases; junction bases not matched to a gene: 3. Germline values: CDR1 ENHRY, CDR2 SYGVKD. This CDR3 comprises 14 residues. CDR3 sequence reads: CAISEGTVPYEQYF. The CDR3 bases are TGTGCCATCAGTGAGGGGACAGTGCCCTACGAGCAGTACTTC.

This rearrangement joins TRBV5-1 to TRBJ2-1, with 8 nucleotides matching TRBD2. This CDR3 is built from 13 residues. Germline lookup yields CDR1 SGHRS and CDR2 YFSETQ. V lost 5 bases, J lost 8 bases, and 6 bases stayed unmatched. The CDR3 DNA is TGCGCCAGCAGTAAGGCGGGGGGCTATGAGCAGTTCTTC. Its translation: CASSKAGGYEQFF.

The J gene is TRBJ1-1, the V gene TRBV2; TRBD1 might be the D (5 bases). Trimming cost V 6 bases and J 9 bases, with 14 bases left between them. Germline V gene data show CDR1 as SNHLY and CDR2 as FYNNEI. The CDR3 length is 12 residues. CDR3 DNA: TGTGCCAGCAGAGACCCAGACAGCAAAGCTTTCTTT. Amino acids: CASRDPDSKAFF.